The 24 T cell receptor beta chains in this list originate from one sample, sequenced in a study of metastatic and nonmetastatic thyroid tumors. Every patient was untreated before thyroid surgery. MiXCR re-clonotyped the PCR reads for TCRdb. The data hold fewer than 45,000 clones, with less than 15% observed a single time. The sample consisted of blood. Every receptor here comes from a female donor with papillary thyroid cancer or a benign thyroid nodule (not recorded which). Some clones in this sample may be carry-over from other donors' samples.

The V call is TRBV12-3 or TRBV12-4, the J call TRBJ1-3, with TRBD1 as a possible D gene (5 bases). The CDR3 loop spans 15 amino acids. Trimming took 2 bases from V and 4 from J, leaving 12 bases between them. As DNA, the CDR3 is TGTGCCAGCAGTTTATCTCCGACAGCAGGAAACACCATATATTTT. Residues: CASSLSPTAGNTIYF.

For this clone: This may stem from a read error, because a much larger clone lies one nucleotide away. CDR3 DNA sequence: TGCAGCCAGAGCCCAAGCACAGATACGCAGTATTTT. Translating it yields CSQSPSTDTQYF. This chain joins TRBV20-1 and TRBJ2-3; D is unresolved. There are 12 residues in the CDR3. Looked up from germline, CDR1 is DFQATT and CDR2 is SNEGSKA (reference sequence).

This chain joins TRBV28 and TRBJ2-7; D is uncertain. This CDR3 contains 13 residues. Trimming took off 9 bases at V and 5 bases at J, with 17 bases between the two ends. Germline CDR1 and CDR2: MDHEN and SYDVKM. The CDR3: CARSRWQTDEQYF. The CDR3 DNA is TGTGCCAGAAGTCGTTGGCAGACGGACGAGCAGTACTTC.

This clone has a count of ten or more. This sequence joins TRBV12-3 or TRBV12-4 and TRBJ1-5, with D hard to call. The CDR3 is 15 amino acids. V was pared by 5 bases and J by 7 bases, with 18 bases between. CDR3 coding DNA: TGTGCCAGCAGTCCTGGGCCGAACCTATGGCAGCCCCAGCATTTT. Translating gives CASSPGPNLWQPQHF.

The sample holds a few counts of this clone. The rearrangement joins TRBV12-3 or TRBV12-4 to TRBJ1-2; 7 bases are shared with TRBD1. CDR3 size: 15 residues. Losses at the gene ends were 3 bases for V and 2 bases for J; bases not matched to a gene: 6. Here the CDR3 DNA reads TGTGCCAGCAGTTTTACCACGACAGGGAACTATGGCTACACCTTC. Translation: CASSFTTTGNYGYTF.

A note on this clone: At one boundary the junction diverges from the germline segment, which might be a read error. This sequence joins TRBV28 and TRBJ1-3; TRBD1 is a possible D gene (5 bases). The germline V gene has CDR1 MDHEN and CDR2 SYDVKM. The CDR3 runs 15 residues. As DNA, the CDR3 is TGTGCCAGAGAGGGAGGGGCAATTTCTGGAAAGACCATATATTTT. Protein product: CAREGGAISGKTIYF.

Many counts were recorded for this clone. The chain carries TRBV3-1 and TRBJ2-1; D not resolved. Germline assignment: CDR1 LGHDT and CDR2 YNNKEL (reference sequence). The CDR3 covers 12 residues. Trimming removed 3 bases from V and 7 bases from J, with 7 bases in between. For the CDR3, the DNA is TGTGCCAGCAGCCACCTGGGGAATGAGCAGTTCTTC. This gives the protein CASSHLGNEQFF.

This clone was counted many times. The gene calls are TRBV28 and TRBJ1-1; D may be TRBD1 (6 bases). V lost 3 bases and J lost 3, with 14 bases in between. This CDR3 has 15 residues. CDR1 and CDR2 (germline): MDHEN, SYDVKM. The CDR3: CASSFVGQWDTEAFF. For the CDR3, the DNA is TGTGCCAGCAGTTTCGTGGGACAATGGGACACTGAAGCTTTCTTT.

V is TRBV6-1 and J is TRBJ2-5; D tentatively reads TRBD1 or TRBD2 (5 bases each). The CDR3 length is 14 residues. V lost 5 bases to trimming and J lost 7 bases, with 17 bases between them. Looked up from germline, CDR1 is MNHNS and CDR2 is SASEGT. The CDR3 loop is CASSLGTHQRTQYF. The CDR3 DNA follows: TGTGCCAGCAGTCTCGGGACGCATCAACGGACCCAGTACTTC.

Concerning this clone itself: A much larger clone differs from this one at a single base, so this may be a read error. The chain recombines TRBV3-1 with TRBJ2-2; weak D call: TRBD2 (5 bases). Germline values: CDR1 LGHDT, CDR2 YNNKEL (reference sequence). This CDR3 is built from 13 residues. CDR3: CVSSEARAGELFF. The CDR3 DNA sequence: TGTGTCAGCAGCGAAGCGAGGGCCGGGGAGCTGTTTTTT.

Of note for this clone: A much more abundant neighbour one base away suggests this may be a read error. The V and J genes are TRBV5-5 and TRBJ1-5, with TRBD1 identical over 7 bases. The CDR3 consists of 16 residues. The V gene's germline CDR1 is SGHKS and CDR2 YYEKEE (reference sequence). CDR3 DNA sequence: TGTGCCGGCAGCGGCCCAGGGGGGGCGAGCAATCAGCCCCAGCATTTT. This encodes CAGSGPGGASNQPQHF.

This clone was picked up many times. Here the CDR3 DNA reads TGTGCCAGCAGCGGGAGGGGGAGGATACTCACAGATACGCAGTATTTT. Its protein product is CASSGRGRILTDTQYF. This rearrangement joins TRBV9 to TRBJ2-3; D is tentatively TRBD1 or TRBD2 (6 bases each). This CDR3 contains 16 residues. From germline, CDR1 is SGDLS and CDR2 YYNGEE. V shed 3 bases and J shed 2 bases, with 16 bases lying between them.

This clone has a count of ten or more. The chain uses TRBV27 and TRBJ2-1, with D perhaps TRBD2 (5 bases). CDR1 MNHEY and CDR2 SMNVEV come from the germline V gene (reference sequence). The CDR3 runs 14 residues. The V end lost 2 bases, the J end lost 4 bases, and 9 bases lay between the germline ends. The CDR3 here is CASSLLASYNEQFF. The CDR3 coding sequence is TGTGCCAGCAGTTTACTAGCAAGTTACAATGAGCAGTTCTTC.

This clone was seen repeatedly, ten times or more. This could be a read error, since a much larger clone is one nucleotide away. The chain's CDR3 is CASSSSEGASEQYF. For the CDR3, the DNA is TGTGCCAGCAGCTCTAGCGAGGGGGCGAGCGAGCAGTACTTC. The chain carries TRBV7-3 and TRBJ2-7; D perhaps matches TRBD1 (7 bases). The CDR3 is made up of 14 amino acids. Trimming cost V 4 bases and J 6 bases, with 16 bases left between them. Germline-derived CDR1 and CDR2 are SGHTA and FQGTGA.

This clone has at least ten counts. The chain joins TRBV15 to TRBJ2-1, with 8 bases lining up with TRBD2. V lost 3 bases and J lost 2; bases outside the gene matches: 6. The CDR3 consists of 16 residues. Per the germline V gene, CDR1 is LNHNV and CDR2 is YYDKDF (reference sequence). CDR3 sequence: CATSSTSGLAYNEQFF. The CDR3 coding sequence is TGTGCCACCAGCAGCACTAGCGGTCTCGCCTACAATGAGCAGTTCTTC.

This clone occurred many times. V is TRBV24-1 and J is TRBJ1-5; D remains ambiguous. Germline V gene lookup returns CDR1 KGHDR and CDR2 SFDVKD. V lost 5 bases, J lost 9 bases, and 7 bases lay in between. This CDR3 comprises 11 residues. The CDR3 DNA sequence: TGTGCCACCAGTGCGGGAGGGCCCCAGCATTTT. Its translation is CATSAGGPQHF.

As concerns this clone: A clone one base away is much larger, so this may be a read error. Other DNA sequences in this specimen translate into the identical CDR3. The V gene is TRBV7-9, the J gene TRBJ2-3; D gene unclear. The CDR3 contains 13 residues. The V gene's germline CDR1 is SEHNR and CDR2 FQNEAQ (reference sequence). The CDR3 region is CASSFEITDTQYF. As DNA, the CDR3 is TGTGCCAGCAGCTTCGAAATCACAGATACTCAGTATTTT.

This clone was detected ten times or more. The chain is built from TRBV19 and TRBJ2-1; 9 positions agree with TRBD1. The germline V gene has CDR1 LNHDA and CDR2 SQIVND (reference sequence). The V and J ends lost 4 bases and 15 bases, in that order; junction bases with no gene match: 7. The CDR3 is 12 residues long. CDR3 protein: CASSNPGQGPFF. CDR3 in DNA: TGTGCCAGTAGTAACCCGGGACAGGGCCCGTTCTTC.

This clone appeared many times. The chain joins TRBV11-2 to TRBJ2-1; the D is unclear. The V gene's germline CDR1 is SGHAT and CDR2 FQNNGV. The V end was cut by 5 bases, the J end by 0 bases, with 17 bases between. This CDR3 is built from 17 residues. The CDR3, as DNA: TGTGCCAGCAGCCCACTCGGGCCGTTGAGCTCCTACAATGAGCAGTTCTTC. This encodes CASSPLGPLSSYNEQFF.

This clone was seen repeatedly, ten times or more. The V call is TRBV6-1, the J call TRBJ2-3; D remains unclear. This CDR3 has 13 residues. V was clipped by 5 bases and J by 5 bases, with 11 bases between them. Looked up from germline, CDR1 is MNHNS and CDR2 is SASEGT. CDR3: CASSPRPGDTQYF. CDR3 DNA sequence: TGTGCCAGCAGTCCGCGTCCCGGAGATACGCAGTATTTT.

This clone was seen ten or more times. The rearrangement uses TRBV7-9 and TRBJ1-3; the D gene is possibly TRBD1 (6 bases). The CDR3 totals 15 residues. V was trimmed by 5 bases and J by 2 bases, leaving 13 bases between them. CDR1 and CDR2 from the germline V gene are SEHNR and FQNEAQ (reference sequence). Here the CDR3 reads CASSPITGTGNTIYF. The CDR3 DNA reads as TGTGCCAGCAGCCCAATTACAGGGACTGGAAACACCATATATTTT.

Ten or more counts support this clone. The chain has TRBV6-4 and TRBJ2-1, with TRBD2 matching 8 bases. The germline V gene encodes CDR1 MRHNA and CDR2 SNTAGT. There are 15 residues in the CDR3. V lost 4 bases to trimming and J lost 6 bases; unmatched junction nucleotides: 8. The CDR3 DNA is TGTGCCAGCAGTGTATCCCGGGAGGGCTCCAATGAGCAGTTCTTC. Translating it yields CASSVSREGSNEQFF.

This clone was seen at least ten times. CDR3 sequence reads: CASSSGLAGGPWGEQYF. CDR3 nucleotides: TGTGCCAGCAGCTCGGGACTAGCGGGAGGGCCGTGGGGTGAGCAGTACTTC. The chain links TRBV11-2 to TRBJ2-7, with 16 bases matching TRBD2. The ends lost 4 bases at V and 7 bases at J; junction bases unmatched: 10. Germline V gene data show CDR1 as SGHAT and CDR2 as FQNNGV. This CDR3 region has 17 residues.

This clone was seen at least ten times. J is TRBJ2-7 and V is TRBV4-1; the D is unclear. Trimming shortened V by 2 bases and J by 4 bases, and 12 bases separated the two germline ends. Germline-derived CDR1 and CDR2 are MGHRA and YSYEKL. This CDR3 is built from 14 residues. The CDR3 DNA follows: TGCGCCAGCAGCCAACCCGCGTCGGCGTACGAGCAGTACTTC. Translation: CASSQPASAYEQYF.